This T cell receptor (beta chain) was sequenced for a study of T-cell reconstitution after alpha-beta-depleted transplantation in children (TCRdb year 2016). With respect to the entire study: Using TCR repertoire profiling, the study quantitatively followed how T-cell immune reconstitution unfolded in children after TCRalphabeta/CD19-depleted allogeneic hematopoietic cell transplantation.

For CDR1 and CDR2, the germline V gene (reference sequence) lists SGHNT and YYREEE. Germline trimming: 4 bases from V, 9 bases from J; junction bases outside gene matches: 12. The CDR3 contains 15 residues, cysteine and phenylalanine counted. The DNA shown is the 45-base CDR3, in frame from base 1. This clonotype occurred many times. Its antigen remains undetermined. Nothing much larger sits one base from this clone, and base qualities are not available. Library method: PCR. The sequencer listed for this sample is Illumina HiSeq 2500. TCR library preparation used molecular barcoding, with unique molecular identifiers applied to normalize quantification of the TCRbeta repertoire. Through fastp at Q25 and MiXCR, TCRdb rebuilt clones from the public reads, retaining in-frame beta chains. Each CDR3 protein appears once, grouped with its most common genes and DNA. This sample gives 420,000 or so distinct CDR3 sequences in total; approximately 11% of them show up just once. Roughly 5.5% of the sample is held by the ten biggest clonotypes.

Specimen: PBMCs from the stem cell graft donor, collected from the stem cell graft. The chain uses TRBV5-4 and TRBJ1-4; the central 7 bases match TRBD1. The origin of this receptor is a human donor who donated a stem cell graft to a child with acute myeloid leukemia. CDR3 region: CASSRTGAGDKKLFF. The nucleotides read TGTGCCAGCAGCAGGACAGGAGCCGGGGATAAAAAACTGTTTTTT. The CDR3, completed at both ends by the reference TRBV5-4 and TRBJ1-4 genes, gives the full variable domain ETGVTQSPTHLIKTRGQQVTLRCSSQSGHNTVSWYQQALGQGPQFIFQYYREEENGRGNFPPRFSGLQFPNYSSELNVNALELDDSALYLCASSRTGAGDKKLFFGSGTQLSVL.